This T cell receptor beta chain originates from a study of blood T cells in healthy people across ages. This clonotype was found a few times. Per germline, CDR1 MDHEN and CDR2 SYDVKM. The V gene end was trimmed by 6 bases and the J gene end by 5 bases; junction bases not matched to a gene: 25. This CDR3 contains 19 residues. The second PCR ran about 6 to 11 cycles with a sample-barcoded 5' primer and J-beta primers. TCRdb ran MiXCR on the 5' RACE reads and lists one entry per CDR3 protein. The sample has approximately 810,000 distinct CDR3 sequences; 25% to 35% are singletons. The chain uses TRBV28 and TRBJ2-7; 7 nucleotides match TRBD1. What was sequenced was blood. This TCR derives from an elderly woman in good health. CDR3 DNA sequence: TGTGCCAGCAGAGAGGGTAACAGGGGAAGGTTGGAAGGTCGCCACGAGCAGTACTTC. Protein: CASREGNRGRLEGRHEQYF.